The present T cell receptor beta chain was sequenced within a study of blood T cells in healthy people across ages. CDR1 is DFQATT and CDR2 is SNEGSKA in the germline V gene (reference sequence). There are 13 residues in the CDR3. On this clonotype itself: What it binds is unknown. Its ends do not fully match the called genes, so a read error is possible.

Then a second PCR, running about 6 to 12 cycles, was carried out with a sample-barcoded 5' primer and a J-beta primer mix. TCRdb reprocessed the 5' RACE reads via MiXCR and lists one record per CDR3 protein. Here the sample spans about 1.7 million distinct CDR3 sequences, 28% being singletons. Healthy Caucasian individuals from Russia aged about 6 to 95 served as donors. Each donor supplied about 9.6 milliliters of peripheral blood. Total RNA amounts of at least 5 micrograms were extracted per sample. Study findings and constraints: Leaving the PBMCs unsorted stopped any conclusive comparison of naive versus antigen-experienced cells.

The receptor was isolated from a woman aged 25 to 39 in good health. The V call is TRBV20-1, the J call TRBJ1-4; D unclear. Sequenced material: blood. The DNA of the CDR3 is TGCAGTGCTACCACACCCACTAATGAAAAGCTGTTTTTT. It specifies CSATTPTNEKLFF.